Following are 7 T cell receptor beta chains from one sample sequenced in a study of blood T cell repertoires in COVID-19. Sequencing was performed with immunoSEQ multiplex PCR; in TCRdb, only in-frame clones are kept and a portion is missing. This sample has more than 300,000 clones, with 85% to 95% found just once. Sequencing was performed on PBMCs or T cells enriched from blood (not recorded which). Source of these receptors: a woman aged 25 to 45 who had been exposed to COVID-19.

V gene TRBV7-2 combines with J gene TRBJ1-2; 7 nucleotides line up with TRBD1. The CDR3 is 12 residues long. J lost 8 bases, V lost 3 bases, and 3 bases had no gene match. Germline loops: CDR1 SGHTA, CDR2 FQGNSA. The CDR3 sequence: CASSFQGVGYTF. The DNA for the CDR3 is TGTGCCAGCAGCTTCCAGGGGGTCGGCTACACCTTC.

With respect to this clone: The identical CDR3 is also encoded by other nucleotide sequences in the sample. The J gene is TRBJ1-2, the V gene TRBV4-3; TRBD1 aligns across 8 bases. CDR1 and CDR2 (germline): LGHNA, YSLEER. The CDR3 has 13 amino acids. After removal of 4 bases from V and 4 bases from J, the junction contained 2 bases not matched to a gene. The CDR3 loop is CASSPDRGYGYTF. Here the CDR3 DNA reads TGCGCCAGCAGCCCAGACAGGGGCTATGGCTACACCTTC.

The rearrangement links TRBV4-1 to TRBJ1-5; no definite D call. Germline-derived CDR1 and CDR2 are MGHRA and YSYEKL. The CDR3 totals 14 residues. V lost 1 base and J lost 0, with 4 bases in between. CDR3 coding DNA: TGCGCCAGCAGCCAAGTCCATAGCAATCAGCCCCAGCATTTT. Encoded protein: CASSQVHSNQPQHF.

The chain is built from TRBV11-2 and TRBJ1-2; 11 nucleotides align to TRBD1. Germline V CDR1 and CDR2: SGHAT, FQNNGV. V shed 4 bases, J shed 6 bases, and the junction held 7 bases outside the gene matches. The CDR3 is 15 residues long. This CDR3 is CASSSTGTGGHGYTF. CDR3 bases: TGTGCCAGCAGCTCCACCGGGACAGGGGGGCATGGCTACACCTTC. Full variable domain (outside the CDR3, taken from reference TRBV11-2 and TRBJ1-2): EAGVAQSPRYKIIEKRQSVAFWCNPISGHATLYWYQQILGQGPKLLIQFQNNGVVDDSQLPKDRFSAERLKGVDSTLKIQPAKLEDSAVYLCASSSTGTGGHGYTFGSGTRLTVV.

The chain employs TRBV6-5 and TRBJ1-2; D uncertain. V was clipped by 5 bases and J by 6 bases, with 13 bases between them. This CDR3 comprises 13 residues. Germline CDR1 is MNHEY and CDR2 is SVGAGI. DNA of the CDR3: TGTGCCAGCAGTATTTCTACTAAGAATGGCTACACCTTC. This translates into CASSISTKNGYTF.

V gene TRBV6-2 or TRBV6-3 combines with J gene TRBJ2-7; 10 bases align to TRBD1. This CDR3 has 14 residues. CDR1 is MNHEY, CDR2 SVGEGT, per germline. V shed 2 bases, J shed 6 bases, and the junction held 4 bases outside the gene matches. CDR3 amino acids: CASSYRRDRGEQYF. The CDR3 nucleotides are TGTGCCAGCAGTTACCGCCGGGACAGGGGCGAGCAGTACTTC.

This clone has a single count. This chain connects TRBV30 to TRBJ1-2; maybe TRBD1 (5 bases). Germline V gene data show CDR1 as GTSNPN and CDR2 as SVGIG (reference sequence). The CDR3 contains 15 residues. Trimming cost V 5 bases and J 5 bases, with 21 bases left between them. DNA of the CDR3: TGTGCCTGGGGGCAAAGCGGAGGGGCGCGGTATGGCTACACCTTC. Translation gives CAWGQSGGARYGYTF.